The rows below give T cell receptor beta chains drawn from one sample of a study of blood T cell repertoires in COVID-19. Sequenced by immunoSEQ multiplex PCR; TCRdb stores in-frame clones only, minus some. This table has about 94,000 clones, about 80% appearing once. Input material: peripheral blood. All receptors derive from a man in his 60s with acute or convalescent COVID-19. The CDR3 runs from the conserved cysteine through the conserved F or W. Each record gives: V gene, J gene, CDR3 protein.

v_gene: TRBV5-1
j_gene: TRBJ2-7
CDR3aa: CASSGRGLTYEQYF

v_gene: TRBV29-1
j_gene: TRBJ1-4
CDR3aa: CSTKGTEEKLFF

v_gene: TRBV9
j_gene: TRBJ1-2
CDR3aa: CASSVGETGGDGYTF

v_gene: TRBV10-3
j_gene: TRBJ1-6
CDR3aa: CAITGGEGNSPLHF

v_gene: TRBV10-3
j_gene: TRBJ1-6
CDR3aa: CAISESQGRSPLHF

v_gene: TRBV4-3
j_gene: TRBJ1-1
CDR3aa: CASSQDSQTGTNTEAFF

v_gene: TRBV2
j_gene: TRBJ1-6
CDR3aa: CASTRTESSYNSPLHF

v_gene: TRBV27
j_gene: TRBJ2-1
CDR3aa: CASSLQQGYEQFF

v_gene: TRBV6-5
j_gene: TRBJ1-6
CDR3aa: CASREPGQDNSPLHF

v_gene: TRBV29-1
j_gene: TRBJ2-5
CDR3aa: CSVEPGTGADQTQYF

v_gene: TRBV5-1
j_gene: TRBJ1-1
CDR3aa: CASSLDGRGQVEAFF

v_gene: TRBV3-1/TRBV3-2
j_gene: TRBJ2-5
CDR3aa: CASSQGAGTQYF

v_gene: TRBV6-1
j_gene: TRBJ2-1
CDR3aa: CASSESSQQFF

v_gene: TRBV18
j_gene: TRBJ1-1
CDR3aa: CASSPPKNTEAFF

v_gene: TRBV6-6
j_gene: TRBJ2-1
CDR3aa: CASSYSRDRAYNEQFF

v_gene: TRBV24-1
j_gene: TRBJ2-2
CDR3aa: CATSGATGESGELFF

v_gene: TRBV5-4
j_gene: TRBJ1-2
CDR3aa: CASSLAGSPTSGYTF

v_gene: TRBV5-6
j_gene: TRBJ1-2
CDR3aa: CASSLSTGNYGYTF

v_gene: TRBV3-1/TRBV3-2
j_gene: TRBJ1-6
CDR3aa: CASSQLPRSPLHF

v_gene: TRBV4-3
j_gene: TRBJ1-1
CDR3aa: CASSHGQNTEAFF